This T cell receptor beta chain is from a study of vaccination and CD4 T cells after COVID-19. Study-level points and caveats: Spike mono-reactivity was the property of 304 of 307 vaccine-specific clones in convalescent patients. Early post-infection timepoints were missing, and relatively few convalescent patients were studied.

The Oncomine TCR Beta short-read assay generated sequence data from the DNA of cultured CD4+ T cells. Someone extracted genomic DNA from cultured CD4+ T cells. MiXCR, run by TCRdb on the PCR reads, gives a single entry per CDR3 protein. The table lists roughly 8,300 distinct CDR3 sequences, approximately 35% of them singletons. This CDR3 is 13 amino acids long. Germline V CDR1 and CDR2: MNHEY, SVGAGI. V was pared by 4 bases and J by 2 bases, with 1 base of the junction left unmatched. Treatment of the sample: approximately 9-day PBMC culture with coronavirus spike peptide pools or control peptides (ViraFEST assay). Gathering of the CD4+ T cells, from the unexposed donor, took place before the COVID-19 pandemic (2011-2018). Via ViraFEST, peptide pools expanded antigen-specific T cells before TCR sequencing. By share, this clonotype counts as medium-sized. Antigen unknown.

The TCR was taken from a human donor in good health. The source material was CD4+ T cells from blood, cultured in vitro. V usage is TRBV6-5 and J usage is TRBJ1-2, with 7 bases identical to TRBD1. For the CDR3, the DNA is TGTGCCAGCAGTTTGGGACAGAACTATGGCTACACCTTC. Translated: CASSLGQNYGYTF.